Listed below are T cell receptor beta chains from one sample, sequenced in a study of T cell changes during pregnancy in multiple sclerosis. Sequencing used immunoSEQ multiplex PCR; TCRdb keeps in-frame clones, though not all of them. The table shows 70,000 or so clones, with 85% to 95% occurring only once. Material: CD4+ T cells from peripheral blood mononuclear cells, obtained before pregnancy. These receptors originate from a female donor with multiple sclerosis, enrolled in a pregnancy study. Both conserved end residues are part of each CDR3. The D gene is left open where the match is weak. The size entry is marked missing in some rows and otherwise reads once, few, many or a size class.

D gene: -; V gene: TRBV19; clone size: -; J gene: TRBJ2-6; CDR3 DNA: TGTGCCAGTACCCGAACTGCGAGCTCTGGGGCCAACGTCCTGACTTTC; CDR3 protein: CASTRTASSGANVLTF
D gene: -; V gene: TRBV30; clone size: -; J gene: TRBJ1-1; CDR3 DNA: TGTGCCTGGATCAACAGGGAAGGTGAAGCTTTCTTT; CDR3 protein: CAWINREGEAFF
D gene: TRBD2; V gene: TRBV6-4; clone size: -; J gene: TRBJ2-1; CDR3 DNA: TGTGCCAGCAGTGTGATGGTTGGACTAGCGCCCAATGAGCAGTTCTTC; CDR3 protein: CASSVMVGLAPNEQFF
D gene: TRBD1; V gene: TRBV27; clone size: -; J gene: TRBJ1-1; CDR3 DNA: TGTGCCAGCAGTTTCAGGGGGAAAACTGAAGCTTTCTTT; CDR3 protein: CASSFRGKTEAFF
D gene: -; V gene: TRBV5-1; clone size: once; J gene: TRBJ1-1; CDR3 DNA: TGCGCCAGCAGCTTGTCGCGGACAGTGAACACTGAAGCTTTCTTT; CDR3 protein: CASSLSRTVNTEAFF
D gene: -; V gene: TRBV5-4; clone size: -; J gene: TRBJ1-2; CDR3 DNA: TGTGCCAGCAGCTTAAACAGGGACAACTATGGCTACACCTTC; CDR3 protein: CASSLNRDNYGYTF
D gene: TRBD1; V gene: TRBV28; clone size: -; J gene: TRBJ2-7; CDR3 DNA: TGTGCCAGCAGTCGCGACAGGGGAGGTTCCTACGAGCAGTACTTC; CDR3 protein: CASSRDRGGSYEQYF
D gene: -; V gene: TRBV7-9; clone size: -; J gene: TRBJ2-7; CDR3 DNA: TGTGCCAGCAGCTACAATCTCTACGAGCAGTACTTC; CDR3 protein: CASSYNLYEQYF
D gene: TRBD1; V gene: TRBV5-6; clone size: -; J gene: TRBJ2-7; CDR3 DNA: TGTGCCAGCAGCTCTTCCGGGACAGGGTCCTACGAGCAGTACTTC; CDR3 protein: CASSSSGTGSYEQYF
D gene: TRBD1; V gene: TRBV7-9; clone size: -; J gene: TRBJ2-5; CDR3 DNA: TGTGCCAGCAGCTCCGGGACAGGGTCAGGGGAGACCCAGTACTTC; CDR3 protein: CASSSGTGSGETQYF